These T cell receptor beta chains were read from a single sample in a study of blood T cell repertoires in COVID-19. Using immunoSEQ multiplex PCR, the repertoire was profiled, and TCRdb retains in-frame clones only, with some absent. The sample records 95,000 to 150,000 clones, roughly 80% being singletons. The sample consisted of peripheral blood. The receptors derive from a human donor in a cohort sampled during active COVID-19. The CDR3 runs from the conserved cysteine through the conserved F or W. The order of the fields is V gene, clone size, D gene, J gene, CDR3 protein, CDR3 DNA. A D gene is named only where the DNA matches it firmly. The listing skips clone size in some rows; elsewhere it reads once, few, many or a size class.

TRBV10-1,NA,NA,TRBJ1-1,CASSESGILNTEAFF,TGCGCCAGCAGTGAGTCGGGCATCTTGAACACTGAAGCTTTCTTT
TRBV6-5,few,NA,TRBJ2-5,CASTPRGKETQYF,TGTGCCAGCACCCCCCGCGGGAAAGAGACCCAGTACTTC
TRBV19,once,TRBD1,TRBJ2-2,CASSTDRGTGELFF,TGTGCCAGTAGTACGGACAGGGGCACCGGGGAGCTGTTTTTT
TRBV5-1,NA,TRBD2,TRBJ2-2,CASSLDPRGGYTGELFF,TGCGCCAGCAGCTTAGATCCTCGCGGGGGGTATACCGGGGAGCTGTTTTTT
TRBV7-8,NA,TRBD1,TRBJ1-1,CASSPLTGRETEAFF,TGTGCCAGCAGCCCCCTGACAGGGAGAGAGACTGAAGCTTTCTTT
TRBV29-1,NA,NA,TRBJ1-1,CSVDKGWDSNTEAFF,TGCAGCGTTGATAAGGGGTGGGACTCCAACACTGAAGCTTTCTTT
TRBV5-1,NA,TRBD2,TRBJ2-1,CASSLVGLAGGGSYNEQFF,TGCGCCAGCAGCTTGGTAGGACTAGCGGGGGGTGGCTCCTACAATGAGCAGTTCTTC
TRBV7-8,NA,NA,TRBJ1-1,CASSRGRTVNTEAFF,TGTGCCAGCAGCCGAGGTCGGACTGTAAACACTGAAGCTTTCTTT
TRBV7-2,once,NA,TRBJ1-2,CASRDGVANYGYTF,TGTGCCAGCAGGGACGGGGTGGCTAACTATGGCTACACCTTC
TRBV6-6,few,NA,TRBJ2-7,CASSYAGQPPYEQYF,TGTGCCAGCAGTTACGCGGGACAGCCGCCCTACGAGCAGTACTTC
TRBV4-3,NA,NA,TRBJ2-7,CASSQDTSGGRSEQYF,TGCGCCAGCAGCCAAGACACATCAGGGGGGAGGTCCGAGCAGTACTTC
TRBV6-6,NA,TRBD1,TRBJ1-2,CASSYGTGFYGYTF,TGTGCCAGCAGTTACGGGACAGGATTCTATGGCTACACCTTC
TRBV27,NA,NA,TRBJ2-3,CASSLRTATDTQYF,TGTGCCAGCAGTTTACGGACAGCCACAGATACGCAGTATTTT
TRBV14,NA,NA,TRBJ2-7,CASSPTGYEQYF,TGTGCCAGCAGCCCCACGGGCTACGAGCAGTACTTC
TRBV9,NA,TRBD2,TRBJ2-1,CASSGVAGGVYNEQFF,TGTGCCAGCAGCGGCGTAGCGGGGGGGGTCTACAATGAGCAGTTCTTC
TRBV21-1,NA,NA,TRBJ1-2,CASSRSPGEGYTF,TGTGCCAGCAGCCGTAGCCCGGGGGAAGGCTACACCTTC
TRBV19,NA,TRBD1,TRBJ2-1,CASSIDPRGSSSYNEQFF,TGTGCCAGTAGTATAGACCCCAGGGGGAGTAGCTCCTACAATGAGCAGTTCTTC
TRBV25-1,once,TRBD1,TRBJ1-5,CASRDRGPGQPQHF,TGTGCCAGCAGAGACAGGGGGCCTGGTCAGCCCCAGCATTTT
TRBV4-2,NA,TRBD1,TRBJ2-3,CASSQGGQGTDTQYF,TGTGCCAGCAGCCAAGGAGGACAGGGCACAGATACGCAGTATTTT
TRBV6-1,NA,TRBD2,TRBJ2-1,CASSEPLTLAGSYNEQFF,TGTGCCAGCAGTGAACCCCTAACCCTAGCGGGGAGTTACAATGAGCAGTTCTTC
TRBV6-5,NA,TRBD2,TRBJ2-3,CASKAGPDTQYF,TGTGCCAGCAAAGCGGGGCCCGATACGCAGTATTTT
TRBV13,NA,TRBD1,TRBJ2-1,CASSLEGQGAYNEQFF,TGTGCCAGCAGCCTAGAGGGACAGGGGGCCTACAATGAGCAGTTCTTC
TRBV6-5,NA,NA,TRBJ1-1,CASTRRPEGDTEAFF,TGTGCCAGCACCCGGCGACCAGAGGGAGACACTGAAGCTTTCTTT
TRBV5-5,NA,NA,TRBJ1-4,CASSLAGQLNEKLFF,TGTGCCAGCAGCTTGGCCGGACAGCTTAATGAAAAACTGTTTTTT
TRBV2,NA,TRBD1,TRBJ2-2,CASSEGDRENTGELFF,TGTGCCAGCAGTGAAGGGGACAGGGAGAACACCGGGGAGCTGTTTTTT
TRBV10-3,NA,NA,TRBJ2-3,CAAGPASTDTQYF,TGTGCCGCGGGCCCAGCTAGCACAGATACGCAGTATTTT
TRBV2,NA,TRBD2,TRBJ2-2,CASRTLATSGGAWDTGELFF,TGTGCCAGCAGGACACTTGCGACTAGCGGGGGGGCCTGGGACACCGGGGAGCTGTTTTTT
TRBV7-7,NA,NA,TRBJ2-2,CASSWTDTNTGELFF,TGTGCCAGCAGCTGGACAGACACGAACACCGGGGAGCTGTTTTTT